This note documents a single TCR beta chain sequence. The antigen is not known. The data were taken from a study of identical twins. The CDR3 runs to 15 residues. J was trimmed by 7 bases and V by 3 bases; bases with no gene match: 6. CDR1 and CDR2 (germline): SEHNR, FQNEAQ (reference sequence). Unique molecular identifiers were present on the cDNA, and a universal primer site came from template switching. TCRdb reprocessed the 5' RACE reads with MiXCR, giving one entry per CDR3 protein. This sample has under 1 million distinct CDR3 sequences; 9% to 15% occur once, and the top ten carry 1.5% to 2%. Whole-study findings and limits: Alpha sequences that were out-of-frame and twin-shared showed an excess of low generation probability. Cross-sectional statistics, not tracking of the same donors, supported the conclusions.

In addition, the sample was reused for a study of yellow fever vaccine responses in identical twins.

The chain uses TRBV7-9 and TRBJ1-5; 10 bases fit TRBD1. Sample: PBMCs. The clonotype comes from a woman aged 18-29 years in good health. This chain's CDR3 is CASSFSGTGAQPQHF. The CDR3 DNA is TGTGCCAGCAGCTTTTCCGGGACAGGGGCCCAGCCCCAGCATTTT.